Following are 25 T cell receptor beta chains from one sample sequenced in a study of T cells in Graves' hyperthyroidism and ophthalmopathy. The CDR3 regions of TCR beta were amplified from RNA transcripts. HTBI primers were employed in a first-round RT-PCR of the TCR CDR3. In TCRdb, the multiplex PCR reads were re-called with MiXCR into one record per CDR3 protein. The sample shows around 800,000 distinct CDR3 sequences, 35% to 40% of them seen only once. Sequenced sample: blood. The origin of the receptors is a man between 18 and 29 years old with Graves' hyperthyroidism.

As DNA, the CDR3 is TGTGCCAGTAGTATTCGAAGGACCCAGAATAGCAATCAGCCCCAGCATTTT. It specifies CASSIRRTQNSNQPQHF. This chain links TRBV19 with TRBJ1-5; the D is unclear. Deletions cut 3 bases from V and 0 bases from J, with 15 bases between. The CDR3 is 17 amino acids. Germline lookup yields CDR1 LNHDA and CDR2 SQIVND (reference sequence).

As concerns this clonotype: A much larger clonotype is one base distant, so this may be a read error. This chain uses TRBV10-1 with TRBJ1-1, with D perhaps matching TRBD1 (6 bases). The germline V gene encodes CDR1 WNHNN and CDR2 SYGVQD (reference sequence). Trimming cost V 7 bases and J 2 bases, with 14 bases left between them. CDR3 length equals 14 residues. The CDR3: CASNKPGDNTEAFF. Written as DNA, the CDR3 is TGCGCCAGCAATAAGCCAGGGGATAACACTGAAGCTTTCTTT.

This clonotype was detected many times. The V gene is TRBV12-3 or TRBV12-4, the J gene TRBJ1-2; D is unclear. V gave up 8 bases and J gave up 4 bases, with 11 bases separating them. The CDR3 has 12 residues. In DNA, the CDR3 is TGTGCCAGCTTTGCCAACTTCTATGGCTACACCTTC. It specifies CASFANFYGYTF.

This clonotype has ten or more counts. CDR3 in DNA: TGTGCCATCGGCCGGGGAGAAGGCGGGGAGCTGTTTTTT. It translates to CAIGRGEGGELFF. J is TRBJ2-2 and V is TRBV10-3; tentatively, D is TRBD2 (5 bases). The CDR3 is 13 residues long. V was trimmed by 8 bases and J by 7 bases, leaving 14 bases between them. Germline V CDR1 and CDR2: ENHRY, SYGVKD.

There are many counts of this clonotype. The CDR3 loop is CASSRSDRVHEQYF. In DNA, the CDR3 is TGTGCCAGCAGCCGATCAGACAGGGTCCACGAGCAGTACTTC. The chain recombines TRBV7-9 with TRBJ2-7; 7 positions match TRBD1. This CDR3 region has 14 residues. From germline, CDR1 is SEHNR and CDR2 FQNEAQ (reference sequence). Trimming cost V 5 bases and J 5 bases; bases outside gene matches: 9. The full variable domain, its missing parts supplied by reference TRBV7-9 and TRBJ2-7, is DTGVSQNPRHKITKRGQNVTFRCDPISEHNRLYWYRQTLGQGPEFLTYFQNEAQLEKSRLLSDRFSAERPKGSFSTLEIQRTEQGDSAMYLCASSRSDRVHEQYFGPGTRLTVT.

This clonotype was counted at least ten times. The rearrangement joins TRBV2 to TRBJ1-2; D gene unclear. Germline V lookup: CDR1 SNHLY, CDR2 FYNNEI. This CDR3 is built from 10 residues. V gave up 7 bases and J gave up 6 bases, with 6 bases separating them. The CDR3 sequence is CASIGNGYTF. Here the CDR3 DNA reads TGTGCCAGCATCGGCAATGGCTACACCTTC.

The CDR3 DNA is TGTGCCAGCAGCCGACAGCGGGGGTCCACCTACGAGCAGTACTTC. Protein: CASSRQRGSTYEQYF. The V and J genes are TRBV7-2 and TRBJ2-7, with 8 nucleotides matching TRBD2. From germline, CDR1 is SGHTA and CDR2 FQGNSA. The CDR3 length is 15 residues. V was clipped by 5 bases and J by 2 bases; unmatched bases: 8.

This sequence joins TRBV7-9 and TRBJ2-2; 9 bases match TRBD1. The CDR3 extends over 15 amino acids. The ends lost 5 bases at V and 7 bases at J; junction bases unmatched: 8. CDR1 SEHNR and CDR2 FQNEAQ come from the germline V gene (reference sequence). CDR3 sequence (DNA): TGTGCCAGCAGCACCCGGGACAGGGATCACGGGGAGCTGTTTTTT. This encodes CASSTRDRDHGELFF.

With regard to this clonotype: A much larger clone differs by one base, so this may be a read error. The CDR3 does not close with the conserved phenylalanine or tryptophan, likely indicating a read error. The chain couples TRBV29-1 to TRBJ1-1; the D is unclear. Germline CDR1 and CDR2: SQVTM and ANQGSEA. V lost 6 bases and J lost 6, with 8 bases in between. The CDR3 length is 10 residues. The CDR3 DNA follows: TGCAGCGTCCGGGATTCTGAAGCTTTCGTT. It codes for CSVRDSEAFV.

This clonotype was seen ten or more times. The V call is TRBV20-1, the J call TRBJ2-5; possibly TRBD2 for D (6 bases). The CDR3 consists of 12 residues. The V gene lost 3 bases and the J gene lost 5 bases, with 10 bases spanning the gap. Germline-derived CDR1 and CDR2 are DFQATT and SNEGSKA (reference sequence). The CDR3 loop is CSARAGLETQYF. The CDR3 DNA is TGCAGTGCTAGGGCGGGATTGGAGACCCAGTACTTC.

The chain joins TRBV9 to TRBJ2-7; TRBD2 agrees at 12 bases. Germline CDR1 and CDR2: SGDLS and YYNGEE. CDR3 size: 16 residues. J gave up 5 bases and V 0 bases, and 6 bases lay outside the gene matches. This CDR3 is CASSVAGLAGIDEQYF. CDR3 bases: TGTGCCAGCAGCGTAGCAGGACTAGCGGGGATCGACGAGCAGTACTTC.

This clonotype was seen a few times. The chain couples TRBV12-3 or TRBV12-4 to TRBJ2-2; D unclear. The V end was cut by 6 bases, the J end by 7 bases, with 6 bases between. This CDR3 has 11 residues. CDR3 region: CASRSGGELFF. The CDR3 coding sequence is TGTGCCAGCAGGTCCGGCGGGGAGCTGTTTTTT.

J is TRBJ1-5 and V is TRBV28, with D uncertain. The CDR3 sequence is 15 residues long. Germline CDR1 MDHEN, CDR2 SYDVKM. Between the trimmed V and J ends, which lost 6 bases and 1 base, there was a span of 13 bases. For the CDR3, the DNA is TGTGCCAGCAGCCCCGGAGACGTAAGCAATCAGCCCCAGCATTTT. Translation: CASSPGDVSNQPQHF.

Comments on this clonotype: A much larger clone is a single base away; this may be a read error. The chain carries TRBV29-1 and TRBJ2-2, with D hard to call. The CDR3 totals 13 residues. The V gene's germline CDR1 is SQVTM and CDR2 ANQGSEA. The CDR3 DNA follows: TGCAGCGTTGGAAGACAAAACACCGGGCAGCTGTTTTTT. Translating gives CSVGRQNTGQLFF.

On this clonotype itself: Its ends do not fully match the called genes, so a read error is possible. The chain joins TRBV7-7 to TRBJ1-1; a weak D match, TRBD1 (6 bases). The germline V gene has CDR1 SSHAT and CDR2 FNYEAQ (reference sequence). The CDR3 is made up of 15 amino acids. The CDR3: CASSQGGGVNTEAFF. The CDR3 DNA reads TGTGCTAGCAGTCAAGGTGGGGGCGTGAACACTGAAGCTTTCTTT.

This chain uses TRBV29-1 with TRBJ2-2; D might be TRBD1 (6 bases). The CDR3 contains 11 residues. V lost 3 bases and J lost 12, with 11 bases in between. Germline V CDR1 and CDR2: SQVTM, ANQGSEA. The CDR3 region has the DNA TGCAGCGTTGAGATCCAGGGGCAGCTGTTTTTT. Amino acids: CSVEIQGQLFF.

The rearrangement uses TRBV9 and TRBJ2-7; D unclear. CDR1 and CDR2 from the germline V gene are SGDLS and YYNGEE. There are 12 residues in the CDR3. V was pared by 4 bases and J by 6 bases, with 11 bases between. The CDR3 nucleotides read TGTGCCAGCAGCCCCGCCTTGGGCGAGCAGTACTTC. It translates to CASSPALGEQYF.

This clonotype occurred a few times. V usage is TRBV7-9 and J usage is TRBJ1-4, with a possible D match to TRBD1 (6 bases). The CDR3 covers 14 residues. Germline V lookup: CDR1 SEHNR, CDR2 FQNEAQ (reference sequence). The V end was cut by 8 bases, the J end by 3 bases, with 13 bases between. CDR3 region: CASSTGLANEKLFF. CDR3 sequence (DNA): TGTGCCAGCTCAACAGGGTTAGCTAATGAAAAACTGTTTTTT.

This clonotype turned up a few times. The chain links TRBV4-1 to TRBJ1-2, with 8 nucleotides matching TRBD1. CDR3 length equals 13 residues. With V trimmed by 3 bases and J by 9 bases, 6 bases remained unmatched. Per the germline V gene, CDR1 is MGHRA and CDR2 is YSYEKL. The CDR3 sequence is CASSQDRDHSYTF. CDR3 DNA sequence: TGCGCCAGCAGCCAGGACAGGGATCATAGCTACACCTTC.

This chain connects TRBV10-3 to TRBJ2-7; D is perhaps TRBD1 (6 bases). This CDR3 spans 17 amino acids. Germline V lookup: CDR1 ENHRY, CDR2 SYGVKD. Trimming cost V 6 bases and J 2 bases, with 23 bases left between them. CDR3 sequence (DNA): TGTGCCATCAGAGCCTCAAACGACGACAGGATGCCCTACGAGCAGTACTTC. As protein: CAIRASNDDRMPYEQYF.

The V and J genes are TRBV11-2 and TRBJ2-7; D perhaps matches TRBD2 (6 bases). This CDR3 is 15 amino acids long. Germline V gene data show CDR1 as SGHAT and CDR2 as FQNNGV. The V end was cut by 5 bases, the J end by 5 bases, with 19 bases between. The CDR3 region is CASSRNTGLLNEQYF. CDR3 bases: TGTGCCAGCAGCCGTAATACGGGACTCCTAAACGAGCAGTACTTC.

The chain recombines TRBV6-5 with TRBJ1-4; D possibly corresponds to TRBD1 (5 bases). Germline V CDR1 and CDR2: MNHEY, SVGAGI. This CDR3 has 16 amino acids. The V and J ends lost 6 bases and 3 bases respectively, with 17 bases between them. The CDR3 DNA is TGTGCCAGCAGCCGGCTCGGGGGGACGGCTAATGAAAAACTGTTTTTT. Translation: CASSRLGGTANEKLFF.

This chain connects TRBV2 to TRBJ1-2; 7 bases fit TRBD1. V shed 6 bases and J 4 bases; nucleotides not matched to a gene: 8. CDR1 and CDR2 from the germline V gene are SNHLY and FYNNEI. This CDR3 has 14 amino acids. This CDR3 reads CASSVQGLRYGYTF. In nucleotides, the CDR3 is TGTGCCAGCAGCGTACAGGGGCTGCGCTATGGCTACACCTTC.

The chain is built from TRBV6-5 and TRBJ1-1; no clear D. Trimming took 6 bases from V and 2 from J, leaving 10 bases between them. Germline V gives CDR1 MNHEY, CDR2 SVGAGI. This CDR3 has 13 residues. Here the CDR3 DNA reads TGTGCCAGCAGCGCTAAGAGAAACACTGAAGCTTTCTTT. Translating gives CASSAKRNTEAFF.

This clonotype was observed a handful of times. The chain has TRBV7-9 and TRBJ1-3; D gene unclear. There are 14 residues in the CDR3. V dropped 4 bases and J dropped 0 bases, with 7 bases sitting between them. Germline V lookup: CDR1 SEHNR, CDR2 FQNEAQ (reference sequence). CDR3 nucleotide sequence: TGTGCCAGCAGCTCCGGAGACTCTGGAAACACCATATATTTT. Translation: CASSSGDSGNTIYF.